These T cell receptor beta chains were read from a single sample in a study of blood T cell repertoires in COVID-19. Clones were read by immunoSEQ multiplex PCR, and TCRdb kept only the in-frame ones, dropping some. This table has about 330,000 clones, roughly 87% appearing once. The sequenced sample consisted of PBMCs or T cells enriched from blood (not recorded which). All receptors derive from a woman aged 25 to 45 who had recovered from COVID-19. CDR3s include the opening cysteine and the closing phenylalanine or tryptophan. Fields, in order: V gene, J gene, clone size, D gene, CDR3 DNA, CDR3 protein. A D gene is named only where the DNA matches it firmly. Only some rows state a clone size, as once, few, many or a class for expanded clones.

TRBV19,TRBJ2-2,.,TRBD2,TGTGCCAGTAGTATGGAGGGGAGGGCCGGGGAGCTGTTTTTT,CASSMEGRAGELFF
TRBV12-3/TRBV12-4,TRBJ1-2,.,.,TGTGCCAGCAGTTCAGTGGTAGGCTACACCTTC,CASSSVVGYTF
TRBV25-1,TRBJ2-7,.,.,TGTGCCAGCAGTGAATGGCGGCAACAGGGTAGGGGGCAGTACTTC,CASSEWRQQGRGQYF
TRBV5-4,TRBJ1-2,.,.,TGTGCCAGCAGCTTGGTGACAGCTAACTATGGCTACACCTTC,CASSLVTANYGYTF
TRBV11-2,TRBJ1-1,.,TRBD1,TGTGCCAGCAGCCTAGCCCAGGGGGGGAACACTGAAGCTTTCTTT,CASSLAQGGNTEAFF
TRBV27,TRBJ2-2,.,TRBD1,TGTGCCAGCAGTTTTGACAGGGACGCCGGGGAGCTGTTTTTT,CASSFDRDAGELFF
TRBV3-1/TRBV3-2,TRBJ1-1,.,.,TGTGCCAGCAGCCAAGGTCAGGCGAACACTGAAGCTTTCTTT,CASSQGQANTEAFF
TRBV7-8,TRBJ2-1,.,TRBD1,TGTGCCAGCAGCTGGGACAGGGATTTATACAATGAGCAGTTCTTC,CASSWDRDLYNEQFF
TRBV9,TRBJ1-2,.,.,TGTGCCAGCAGCGTAGATATGAAGGGGTTGTATAGCTACACCTTC,CASSVDMKGLYSYTF
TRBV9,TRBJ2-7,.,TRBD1,TGTGCCAGCAGCGGAGGGACAGCGAGCTCCTACGAGCAGTACTTC,CASSGGTASSYEQYF
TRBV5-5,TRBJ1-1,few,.,TGTGCCAGCAGCTTAGGACGGGGAAGGGCTGAAGCTTTCTTT,CASSLGRGRAEAFF
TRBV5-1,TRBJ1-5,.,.,TGCGCCAGCAGCTTGGCGGGAAATCAGCCCCAGCATTTT,CASSLAGNQPQHF
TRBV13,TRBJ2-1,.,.,TGTGCCAGCAGCTTAGTATCTAGCCGCTCCTACAATGAGCAGTTCTTC,CASSLVSSRSYNEQFF
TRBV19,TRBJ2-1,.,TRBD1,TGTGCCAGTAGTATGGTGGGACAGGGCGGCAATGAGCAGTTCTTC,CASSMVGQGGNEQFF
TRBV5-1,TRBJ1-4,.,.,TGCGCCAGCAGCCTACAGGGCTCGGAGAATGAAAAACTGTTTTTT,CASSLQGSENEKLFF
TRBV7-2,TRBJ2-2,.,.,TGTGCCAGCAGCTTAGTAGTCCGTGCCGGGGAGCTGTTTTTT,CASSLVVRAGELFF
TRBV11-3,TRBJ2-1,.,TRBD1,TGTGCCAGCAGCTACTGGGACAGCAATGAGCAGTTCTTC,CASSYWDSNEQFF
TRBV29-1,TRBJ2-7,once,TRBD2,TGCAGCGTGGGGAAAGCGGGGGGTAGCGAAAAGCAGTACTTC,CSVGKAGGSEKQYF
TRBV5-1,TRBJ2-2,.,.,TGCGCCAGCAGCTTGGAGGGGGTCCAATACACCGGGGAGCTGTTTTTT,CASSLEGVQYTGELFF
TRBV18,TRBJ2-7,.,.,TGTGCCAGCTCTGGGACACAGACCTACGAGCAGTACTTC,CASSGTQTYEQYF
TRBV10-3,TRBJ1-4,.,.,TGTGCCATCAGTGCCGGCAGGGATGAAAAACTGTTTTTT,CAISAGRDEKLFF
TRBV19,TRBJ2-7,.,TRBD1,TGTGCCAGTAGGGCGGGACAGGGTAAGAACGAGCAGTACTTC,CASRAGQGKNEQYF
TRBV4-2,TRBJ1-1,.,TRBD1,TGTGCCAGCAGCCAAGATGGGGACAGGGGGGACACTGAAGCTTTCTTT,CASSQDGDRGDTEAFF
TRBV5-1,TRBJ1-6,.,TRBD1,TGCGCCAGCAGCTCCGGGACAGTGAATTCACCCCTCCACTTT,CASSSGTVNSPLHF
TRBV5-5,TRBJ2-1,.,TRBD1,TGTGCCAGCAGCTCCCGACAGGGACCCTCCTACAATGAGCAGTTCTTC,CASSSRQGPSYNEQFF